This T cell receptor beta chain came from a study of blood T cells in healthy people across ages (dated by TCRdb to the mid-2010s). For the study in its entirety: In model experiments, template switching captured about one uniquely barcoded TCR beta cDNA molecule for every two T cells. Using deep sequencing normalized with unique cDNA molecular identifiers, the study measured how TCR beta repertoire diversity changes with age. To avoid experimental bias, donors of different ages were spread randomly across the sequencing lanes. Four age groups were formed from the donors: young (average approximately 16 years), middle-aged (approximately 42), aged (about 62) and long-lived (roughly 88). For two donors (one aged 18 to 30 and one aged 80 or older), the study analyzed two additional independent replicas of 1 million unique cDNA reads from the same blood draw.

Library preparation used 5' RACE. Sequencer: Illumina HiSeq 2500. A second about 6 to 11 cycle PCR used a sample-barcoded 5' primer and a J-beta primer mix. A unique molecular identifier was introduced onto each TCR beta cDNA molecule by a template-switch 5' adaptor carrying 12 random nucleotides. Each sample yielded at least 3 million CDR3-containing paired-end reads. First-strand cDNA synthesis was performed from all RNA using the Mint cDNA synthesis kit, with priming by a TRBC-specific oligonucleotide. After uracil-DNA glycosylase treatment, a first 18-cycle PCR used universal primers M1SS and BC2_uni_R on all cDNA. The original pipeline was this. For normalization, 1 million high-quality reads were randomly selected from each sample, with every read carrying a distinct molecular identifier. Instead of being binned into consensus sequences, reads that shared molecular identifiers were thrown out. MiTCR, with a Q25 quality threshold and the strictest error-elimination algorithm, was used for CDR3 identification, clonotype clustering and error correction. A nonparametric unseen species model with Euler transformation was used to estimate a lower bound on total TCR beta diversity. Using fastp at Q25 and MiXCR, TCRdb reprocessed the public reads and kept productive beta chains. Identical CDR3 proteins give one entry, which carries the most common genes and DNA. TCRdb, not the authors, supplied the V and J calls. Counted in this sample were about 720,000 distinct CDR3 sequences; about a fifth of them appeared once. Together, the top ten hold about 20% of the sample.

Donors were 40 or so systemically healthy Caucasian individuals from Russia aged roughly 6 to 90 years. Around 9.8 milliliters of peripheral blood were collected from each donor into EDTA-treated Vacutainer tubes. PBMCs were isolated by Ficoll-Paque density-gradient centrifugation, with at least 7 million obtained per sample. Total RNA, at least 6 micrograms per sample, was extracted from PBMCs with Trizol reagent. For every donor, flow cytometry on a PBMC aliquot measured the percentage of naive CD45RAhigh/CD27high T cells. Broad study findings and their caveats: Observed TCR beta diversity per million T cells fell roughly linearly with age, and a significant reduction was already apparent by age around 36. Total diversity estimates from one million sequenced T cells were considered lower bounds and underestimates. Donor CMV infection status was unknown, potentially confounding age-related changes in expanded clonotypes. There was a strong correlation between observed TCR beta diversity and the percentage of naive T cells measured by flow cytometry. Bulk unsorted PBMC profiling prevented conclusive comparison of naive and antigen-experienced compartments. The long-lived group showed more naive CD4+ T cells, fewer expanded clones and increased TCR diversity than the aged group, suggesting age selection.

Of note for this clonotype: There is no known antigen for this receptor. The record has no base qualities; no much larger clone is one base away.

Taken from cysteine to phenylalanine, the CDR3 has 15 residues. Just the 45-base CDR3 DNA is kept, in frame starting at base 1. CDR1 is given as DFQATT and CDR2 as SNEGSKA, both from the germline V gene (reference sequence). V was cut back by 0 bases and J by 5 bases, leaving a gap of 14 bases between them. Material: blood. The clonotype originates from a man between 65 and 80 years old in good health. Recombination connected TRBV20-1 to TRBJ1-5; no D gene call is confident. The CDR3 protein sequence reads: CSARDGYNLDQPQHF. The sequenced DNA is TGCAGTGCTAGAGACGGGTACAACCTTGATCAGCCCCAGCATTTT.